This T cell receptor (beta chain) was retrieved from a study of cytomegalovirus exposure and HLA in healthy donors. Study outcomes and limitations: Segments of the TCR beta V type were, in most cases, productive about 87% or about 30% of the time in an earlier analysis. When analyzed later, the rates of TCR association showed variation by HLA locus, with DRB1 the most and HLA-C the fewest.

The CDR3 runs 12 residues. In regard to this clone: The antigen remains undetermined.

The CMV serostatus of this donor went unrecorded. PCR primers comprised 60 Vbeta and 13 Jbeta primers. Data came from immunoSEQ multiplex PCR; TCRdb stores just in-frame clones and leaves some out. Among under 75,000 clones listed, about 67% were seen once. The material sequenced was PBMCs. V is TRBV7-5 and J is TRBJ1-1; the table assigns TRBD1, which was not confirmed against the DNA. TRBV7-5 is recorded as a pseudogene. This sequence originates from a human donor in good health. CDR3 in amino acids: CARSPRVTEAFF. In DNA, the CDR3 is TGTGCCAGAAGCCCCAGGGTCACTGAAGCTTTCTTT.